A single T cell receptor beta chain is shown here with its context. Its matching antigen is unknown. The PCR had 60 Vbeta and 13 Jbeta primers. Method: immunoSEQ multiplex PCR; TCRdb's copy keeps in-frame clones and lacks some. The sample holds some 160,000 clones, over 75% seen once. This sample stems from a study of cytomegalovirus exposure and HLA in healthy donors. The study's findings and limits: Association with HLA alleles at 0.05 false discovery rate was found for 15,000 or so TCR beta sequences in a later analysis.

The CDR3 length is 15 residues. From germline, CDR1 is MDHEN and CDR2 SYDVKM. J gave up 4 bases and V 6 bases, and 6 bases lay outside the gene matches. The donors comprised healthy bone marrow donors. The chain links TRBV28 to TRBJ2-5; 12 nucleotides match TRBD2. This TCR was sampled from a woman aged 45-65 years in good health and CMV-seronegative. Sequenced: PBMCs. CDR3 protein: CASSSLAGGSETQYF. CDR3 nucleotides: TGTGCCAGCAGCTCACTAGCGGGAGGATCAGAGACCCAGTACTTC.